This T cell receptor beta chain comes out of a study of monozygotic twins with cystic fibrosis. In the study overall: Library input was around 3.2 micrograms of fragmented DNA, with approximately 14 PCR cycles.

CDR3 length: 15 residues. From germline, CDR1 is LGHNA and CDR2 YSLEER. The V end was cut by 3 bases, the J end by 0 bases, with 9 bases between. Only in-frame clones appear in the TCRdb table, and some are missing; sequencing was by immunoSEQ multiplex PCR. The table includes tens of thousands of clones, approximately 97% detected once. Points on this clone: Antigen unknown.

Whole-study results and caveats: Clonality was generally low (median about 0.01), higher in the most severe patients. Shared CDR3 numbers were not associated with age, concordance or severity.

Sequencing was performed on blood. This receptor was identified in a girl under 18 with cystic fibrosis. The J gene is TRBJ1-3, the V gene TRBV4-3; a possible D gene is TRBD1 (5 bases). The CDR3 region is CASSQGRTSGNTIYF. CDR3 DNA sequence: TGCGCCAGCAGCCAGGGACGTACCTCTGGAAACACCATATATTTT.